These T cell receptor beta chains were read from a single sample in a study of lymphopenia after photon versus proton radiotherapy. This table comes from immunoSEQ multiplex PCR, and its TCRdb copy is limited to in-frame clones, with some not included. The table has about 20,000 clones, almost 85% seen once. The sequencing used peripheral blood, collected from a patient treated with photon-based radiotherapy. These receptors all come from a woman aged 50 to 60 with pancreatic cancer. The CDR3 runs from the conserved cysteine through the conserved F or W. D genes are given only for firm matches. A row's size may be missing; if present it is once, few, many or a size class.

clone size,D gene,V gene,J gene,CDR3 DNA,CDR3 protein
once,TRBD1,TRBV7-2,TRBJ1-1,TGTGCCAGCAGCCCCAACAGGGGACAAATGAACACTGAAGCTTTCTTT,CASSPNRGQMNTEAFF
NA,TRBD1,TRBV28,TRBJ2-4,TGTGCCAGCAGTTTACGGGGACAGCTAAACATTCAGTACTTC,CASSLRGQLNIQYF
NA,NA,TRBV7-3,TRBJ2-1,TGTGCCAGCAGCTTGACCCGGGAAAACAATGAGCAGTTCTTC,CASSLTRENNEQFF
NA,NA,TRBV25-1,TRBJ1-1,TGTGCCAGCAGTGGGGGGTGGGACACTGAAGCTTTCTTT,CASSGGWDTEAFF
few,NA,TRBV5-5,TRBJ2-5,TGTGCCAGCAGCCCTAGACCCATTGGAGAGACCCAGTACTTC,CASSPRPIGETQYF
NA,TRBD2,TRBV6-5,TRBJ2-7,TGTGCCAGCAGGCCAGCGGGAGGCCACGAGCAGTACTTC,CASRPAGGHEQYF
NA,TRBD2,TRBV28,TRBJ2-3,TGTGCCAGCAGTCAAGGACTAGCGGGTGCCGATACGCAGTATTTT,CASSQGLAGADTQYF
NA,NA,TRBV30,TRBJ1-1,TGTGCCTGGATGGGGAACACGGAAACAGATGAAGCTTTCTTT,CAWMGNTETDEAFF
NA,NA,TRBV28,TRBJ1-1,TGTGCCAGCGTAAGGTTCACTGAAGCTTTCTTT,CASVRFTEAFF
NA,TRBD2,TRBV15,TRBJ2-5,TGTGCCACCAGCAGAGATTGGCTAGCGGGCCTTATGTACCAAGAGACCCAGTACTTC,CATSRDWLAGLMYQETQYF
few,NA,TRBV7-9,TRBJ1-1,TGTGCCAGCAGCCCCTACAGGGCCGGCCCTGAAGCTTTCTTT,CASSPYRAGPEAFF
few,NA,TRBV11-2,TRBJ1-3,TGTGCCAGCAGCTTAGAGGCGGGAGCTGGAAACACCATATATTTT,CASSLEAGAGNTIYF
NA,NA,TRBV5-6,TRBJ2-5,TGTGCCAGCAGCTTTTCAGGATTCCAAGAGACCCAGTACTTC,CASSFSGFQETQYF
few,TRBD1,TRBV7-2,TRBJ2-3,TGTGCCAGCAGCTCCCGTCGACAGGGAGGCACAGATACGCAGTATTTT,CASSSRRQGGTDTQYF
NA,TRBD2,TRBV7-8,TRBJ2-7,TGTGCCAGCAGCTTAGCGGGAGGGTTTCCCTACGAGCAGTACTTC,CASSLAGGFPYEQYF
NA,TRBD2,TRBV5-1,TRBJ2-7,TGCGCCAGCAGCCCAACTAGCGAGAGCTCCTACGAGCAGTACTTC,CASSPTSESSYEQYF
NA,NA,TRBV5-8,TRBJ2-7,TGTGCCAGCAGCTTTCGGACAGTTACCTACGAGCAGTACTTC,CASSFRTVTYEQYF
NA,NA,TRBV6-5,TRBJ1-2,TGTGCCAGCAGTCTGGGAAAATCTACCTATGGCTACACCTTC,CASSLGKSTYGYTF
NA,NA,TRBV19,TRBJ1-5,TGTGCCAGTAGTATTACGTCTTCAGGGTGGGGCCAGCCCCAGCATTTT,CASSITSSGWGQPQHF
NA,NA,TRBV18,TRBJ2-2,TGTGCCAGCTCAAATGTAGTGGGTCCCGCGAACACCGGGGAGCTGTTTTTT,CASSNVVGPANTGELFF
NA,NA,TRBV2,TRBJ2-2,TGTGCCAGCAGTGAAAGAGGCCGACAGGCCGGGGAGCTGTTTTTT,CASSERGRQAGELFF
few,TRBD2,TRBV5-1,TRBJ2-1,TGCGCCAGCAGCAACGGACTAGGCGGCAATGAGCAGTTCTTC,CASSNGLGGNEQFF
NA,TRBD2,TRBV7-8,TRBJ2-3,TGTGCCAGCAGCCAGGGGCCGGGGGGGGGTACGCAGTATTTT,CASSQGPGGGTQYF
NA,NA,TRBV27,TRBJ2-3,TGTGCCAGCAGTTTACGTTTTACAGATACGCAGTATTTT,CASSLRFTDTQYF
NA,TRBD1,TRBV7-9,TRBJ2-7,TGTGCCAGCAGCTCGACAGGGCCACCTAACCAGCAGTACTTC,CASSSTGPPNQQYF
NA,TRBD2,TRBV5-1,TRBJ2-1,TGCGCCAGCAGCTTGAGTCTAGCGGGAGAGGGGGAGCAGTTCTTC,CASSLSLAGEGEQFF
NA,TRBD2,TRBV25-1,TRBJ2-1,TGTGCCAGCTCCCGAGGGTCAGCGGGAGACAATGAGCAGTTCTTC,CASSRGSAGDNEQFF
NA,NA,TRBV6-6,TRBJ2-1,TGTGCCAGCAGTTACGGGTACAGGTCGAATGAGCAGTTCTTC,CASSYGYRSNEQFF
NA,TRBD2,TRBV29-1,TRBJ2-1,TGCAGCGTGAGGGGACTAGCAAGTGGTGAGCAGTTCTTC,CSVRGLASGEQFF
NA,NA,TRBV6-1,TRBJ2-3,TGTGCCAGCAGTGAAAGGAGGGCGGCAGCCCCCACAGATACGCAGTATTTT,CASSERRAAAPTDTQYF
NA,NA,TRBV7-9,TRBJ1-1,TGTGCCAGCAGCTTAGAGTTTCCGAACACTGAAGCTTTCTTT,CASSLEFPNTEAFF
few,NA,TRBV7-2,TRBJ2-2,TGTGCCAGCAGCTTAGGACGGATCGCGAACACCGGGGAGCTGTTTTTT,CASSLGRIANTGELFF
NA,NA,TRBV10-2,TRBJ1-5,TGCGCCAGCACCTCGACAGATAGCAATCAGCCCCAGCATTTT,CASTSTDSNQPQHF
NA,NA,TRBV18,TRBJ2-7,TGTGCCAGCTCACCTGCCCCCGCAGGAGCTTCCTACGAGCAGTACTTC,CASSPAPAGASYEQYF
NA,TRBD2,TRBV5-6,TRBJ2-2,TGTGCCAGCAGCTGGGAGGGGAACACCGGGGAGCTGTTTTTT,CASSWEGNTGELFF
NA,NA,TRBV5-4,TRBJ2-6,TGTGCCAGCAGCTTGGCCTTACAGGTTGCTGGGGCCAACGTCCTGACTTTC,CASSLALQVAGANVLTF
NA,TRBD2,TRBV27,TRBJ2-4,TGTGCCAGCAGTCCCCTCCGGGAGGGTCTAGCCAAAAACATTCAGTACTTC,CASSPLREGLAKNIQYF
NA,TRBD1,TRBV2,TRBJ2-7,TGTGCCAGACAGGGGGCATCCGACGAGCAGTACTTC,CARQGASDEQYF
NA,NA,TRBV28,TRBJ2-7,TGTGCCAGCAGTTTATCACCGGTCCCCACTGACGAGCAGTACTTC,CASSLSPVPTDEQYF
NA,TRBD1,TRBV2,TRBJ1-1,TGTGCCAGCAGTGAGGTGGGACAGAGGAACACTGAAGCTTTCTTT,CASSEVGQRNTEAFF
few,NA,TRBV6-1,TRBJ1-4,TGTGCCAGCAAGCGGGACAATAATGAAAAACTGTTTTTT,CASKRDNNEKLFF
NA,NA,TRBV10-1,TRBJ2-1,TGCGCCAGCATACGAGGGAAACCCAACAATGAGCAGTTCTTC,CASIRGKPNNEQFF
once,TRBD1,TRBV28,TRBJ2-5,TGTGCCAGCAGTTTAAGAGGACAGGGTATGGAGACCCAGTACTTC,CASSLRGQGMETQYF
NA,NA,TRBV5-5,TRBJ1-4,TGTGCCAGCAGCTTGCACCCTTCTACAACTAATGAAAAACTGTTTTTT,CASSLHPSTTNEKLFF
NA,TRBD2,TRBV9,TRBJ2-2,TGTGCCAGCAGCGGGACTAGCGCCTCGAACACCGGGGAGCTGTTTTTT,CASSGTSASNTGELFF
NA,NA,TRBV5-1,TRBJ2-1,TGCGCCAGCAGCTTGTCCGGGGCCGAAGGAGGTGAGCAGTTCTTC,CASSLSGAEGGEQFF
NA,TRBD1,TRBV5-4,TRBJ2-2,TGTGCCAGCAGCCCTCGACAGGGGCGGGCCGGGGAGCTGTTTTTT,CASSPRQGRAGELFF
NA,NA,TRBV4-1,TRBJ2-5,TGCGCCAGCAGCCAAGATGCTCCCAACCAAGAGACCCAGTACTTC,CASSQDAPNQETQYF
NA,NA,TRBV28,TRBJ2-3,TGTGCCAGCAGTTTATCTTCTCTTTATACGCAGTATTTT,CASSLSSLYTQYF
NA,NA,TRBV28,TRBJ1-5,TGTGCCAGCAGTTTTACATCGAGGGGGTATAGCAATCAGCCCCAGCATTTT,CASSFTSRGYSNQPQHF
few,NA,TRBV10-3,TRBJ1-5,TGTGCCGCGAAAACAGAGAATCAGCCCCAGCATTTT,CAAKTENQPQHF
NA,TRBD2,TRBV4-1,TRBJ2-7,TGCGCCAGCAGCCAAAGAGCAGGGACTAGCGGGAGCCGCGAGCAGTACTTC,CASSQRAGTSGSREQYF
NA,NA,TRBV19,TRBJ2-1,TGTGCCAGTAGTTATGGAGGGTCGGATGAGCAGTTCTTC,CASSYGGSDEQFF
NA,NA,TRBV4-2,TRBJ1-2,TGTGCCAGCAGCCAATCTACCGGGACCGCTGGCTATGGCTACACCTTC,CASSQSTGTAGYGYTF
NA,NA,TRBV7-9,TRBJ2-7,TGTGCCAGCAGCTTAGCACTCAGGGGTTACGAGCAGTACTTC,CASSLALRGYEQYF
NA,TRBD2,TRBV7-2,TRBJ2-7,TGTGCCAGCAGCTCGGGGACTAGCGGGAGGGCCGAATACTTC,CASSSGTSGRAEYF
NA,TRBD2,TRBV27,TRBJ2-5,TGTGCCAGCAGTTTAGACCCAGCGGGAGGGCGGGAGCAGTACTTC,CASSLDPAGGREQYF
NA,NA,TRBV27,TRBJ2-5,TGTGCCAGCAGTTTAGGCGGCGGGGACTTTCAAGAGACCCAGTACTTC,CASSLGGGDFQETQYF
NA,TRBD1,TRBV7-2,TRBJ2-2,TGTGCCAGCAGCTTAGCGCAGGGGGCTGGCACCGGGGAGCTGTTTTTT,CASSLAQGAGTGELFF